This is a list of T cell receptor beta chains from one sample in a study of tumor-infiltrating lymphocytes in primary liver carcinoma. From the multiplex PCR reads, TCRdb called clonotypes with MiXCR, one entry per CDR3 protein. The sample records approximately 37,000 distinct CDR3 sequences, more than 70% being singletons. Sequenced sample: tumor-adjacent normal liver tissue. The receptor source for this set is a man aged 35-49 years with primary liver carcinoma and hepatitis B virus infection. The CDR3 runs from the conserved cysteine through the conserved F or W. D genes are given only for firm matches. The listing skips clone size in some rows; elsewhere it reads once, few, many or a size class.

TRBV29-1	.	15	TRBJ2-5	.	TGCAGCGTTGAAGCGGAGAAGGGGCGAGCAGAGACCCACTACTTC	CSVEAEKGRAETHYF
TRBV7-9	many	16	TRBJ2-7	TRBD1	TGTGCCAGCAGCTTATGGGGACAGGGGGACGGCTACGAGCAGTACTTC	CASSLWGQGDGYEQYF
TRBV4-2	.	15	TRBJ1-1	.	TGTGCCAGCAGCCAAGAATCGACCAACAGTGGAAAAGCTTTCTTT	CASSQESTNSGKAFF
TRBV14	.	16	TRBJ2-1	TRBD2	TGTGCCAGTAGTGCCGTAGCGGGATGGGTAAACAACGAGCAGATCTTC	CASSAVAGWVNNEQIF
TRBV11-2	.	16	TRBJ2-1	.	TGTACAAGCAGTTATGGGGGAGGGGGGCGCTTCAATGAGCAGTTCTTC	CTSSYGGGGRFNEQFF
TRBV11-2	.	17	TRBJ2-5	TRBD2	TGTACCAGCAGCTTAAGACTAGCGGGTGACTCGAGCGAGACCCAATATTTC	CTSSLRLAGDSSETQYF
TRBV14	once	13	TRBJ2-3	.	TGTGCCAGCAGCCGAGGATACGCAGATATGCATTATTTT	CASSRGYADMHYF
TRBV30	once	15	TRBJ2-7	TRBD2	TGTGCCTGGAGCCTACATGCAGCGGGAACCTACAGGCAGTACTTC	CAWSLHAAGTYRQYF
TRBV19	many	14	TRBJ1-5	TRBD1	TGTGCCAGTAGTTCACAGGGGGCAACTCAGCCCCAGCATTTT	CASSSQGATQPQHF
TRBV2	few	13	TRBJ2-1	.	TGTGCCAGCAGAACTAGCAGATACAATGAGCAGTTCTTC	CASRTSRYNEQFF
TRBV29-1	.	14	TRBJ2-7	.	TGCAGCGCTTCCATGCCAGGGCCGTCCTACGAGCAATACTTC	CSASMPGPSYEQYF
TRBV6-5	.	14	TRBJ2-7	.	TGTGCCAGCAGTCCTGGGACGGGACTCTACGAGCAGTACTTC	CASSPGTGLYEQYF
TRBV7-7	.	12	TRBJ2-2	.	TGTGCCAGCACCCCGGGGGCTGTGGAGCTGTTTTTT	CASTPGAVELFF
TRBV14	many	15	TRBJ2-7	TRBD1	TGTGCCAGCAGCCACCCCGGACAGGGCTCGTACGAGCAGTACTTC	CASSHPGQGSYEQYF
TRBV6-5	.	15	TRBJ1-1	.	TGTGTCAGCAGTTACCGCAGGGGTACGAGCACTGAAGCTTTCTTT	CVSSYRRGTSTEAFF
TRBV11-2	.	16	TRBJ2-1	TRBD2	TGTGCCAGCTGCTCAACCATGTGCGGGGGTAACAATGTGCAGTTCTTC	CASCSTMCGGNNVQFF
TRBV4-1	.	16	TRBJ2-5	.	TGCGCCAGCAGCCAAGAAACCGGTAGACTCCAAGATACCCAGTACTTC	CASSQETGRLQDTQYF
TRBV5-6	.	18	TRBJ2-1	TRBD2	TGTGTCAGCAGCCGGGGACTAACGGGAGTTTTGATCTACAATGAGCAGTTCTTC	CVSSRGLTGVLIYNEQFF
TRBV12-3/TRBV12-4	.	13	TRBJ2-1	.	TGTGCCAGCAGTCTCGGTCAGAACAATAAGCGGTTCTTC	CASSLGQNNKRFF
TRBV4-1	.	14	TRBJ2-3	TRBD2	TGCGCCAGCAGCCAAGATATCGGGAGGGGGACGCAGTATTTT	CASSQDIGRGTQYF
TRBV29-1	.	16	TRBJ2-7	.	TGCAGCGCTATGACATCTGAGATCGGTACTTCCTACGAGCAGTACTTC	CSAMTSEIGTSYEQYF
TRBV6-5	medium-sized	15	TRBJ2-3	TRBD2	TGTGCCAGCAGTCTCTCGACGGGAGGGTCGGATACGCAGTATTTT	CASSLSTGGSDTQYF
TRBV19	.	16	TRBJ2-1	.	TGTGCCAGTAGTACTGGGGGACTGGCGGGCTACAATGAGCAGTTCTTC	CASSTGGLAGYNEQFF
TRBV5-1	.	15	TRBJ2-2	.	TGCGCCAGCAGCTTCAATAGCGCGAACACCGGGGAGCTGTTTTTT	CASSFNSANTGELFF
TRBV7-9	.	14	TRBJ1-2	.	TGTGCCAGCAGATGGAACAGAGGGTGTCATGGCTACACCTTC	CASRWNRGCHGYTF
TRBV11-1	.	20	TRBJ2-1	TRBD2	TGTACCAGCAGCATAGGAAAGACTAGCGGGGCCGCACGGTTCGTCAATGAGCAGTTCTTC	CTSSIGKTSGAARFVNEQFF
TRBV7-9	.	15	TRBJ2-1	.	TGTGCCAGCACTGACAGTTTATCGGAAAACAATGAGCTGTTCTTC	CASTDSLSENNELFF
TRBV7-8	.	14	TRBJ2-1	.	TGTGCCAACAGCTTAGCGTGGCTCAAGAATGAGCAGTTCTTC	CANSLAWLKNEQFF
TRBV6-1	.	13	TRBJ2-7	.	TGTGCCAGCAGTGACGTGTATAGGGCCGAGCAGTACTTC	CASSDVYRAEQYF
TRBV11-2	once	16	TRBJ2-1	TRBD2	TGTGCCAGCAGCTACCCCGGGTCTAGCGGTAACGATGAGCAGTTCTTC	CASSYPGSSGNDEQFF
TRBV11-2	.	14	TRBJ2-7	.	TGTGCCAACAGCCCCAGGGGAGGGCCCTACGAACAGTACTTC	CANSPRGGPYEQYF
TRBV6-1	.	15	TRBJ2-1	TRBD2	TGTGCCAGCAGTGAAGAAGCGGGACGATACAATGTGCAGTCCTTC	CASSEEAGRYNVQSF
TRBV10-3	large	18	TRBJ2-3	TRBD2	TGTGCCATCAGTGCATCCTCAATGACTAGCGGGGGCACAGATACGCAGTATTTT	CAISASSMTSGGTDTQYF
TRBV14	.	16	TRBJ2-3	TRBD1	TGTGCCAGAAGCCAACGACAGGGGAGAGGGACAGATACACAGTATTTT	CARSQRQGRGTDTQYF
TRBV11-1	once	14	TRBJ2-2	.	TGTGCCAGCCCCTCGGGGGGCGCACCCGGGGAGCTGTTTTTT	CASPSGGAPGELFF
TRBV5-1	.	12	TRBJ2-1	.	TGCGCCAGCAACTTGCAGGTAAATGAGCACTTCTTC	CASNLQVNEHFF
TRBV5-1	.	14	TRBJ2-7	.	TGCGCCAGCAGCAGAGGGACATCTAGGACCGAGCAGTACTTC	CASSRGTSRTEQYF
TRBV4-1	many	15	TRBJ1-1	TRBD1	TGCGCCAGCAGCCGATCAGGGGAGGGACAGACTGAAGCTTTCTTT	CASSRSGEGQTEAFF
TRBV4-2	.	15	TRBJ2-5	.	TGTGCCAACAGCCTGGACCCGGGACCACAAGAGACCCAGTACTTC	CANSLDPGPQETQYF
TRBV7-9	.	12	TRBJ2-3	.	TGTGCCAGAAGCCCCCGACTAGATAGGCAGTATTTT	CARSPRLDRQYF
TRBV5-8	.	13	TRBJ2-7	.	TGTGCCAGCAACCTGGACCCGGACTATGAGCAGTACTTC	CASNLDPDYEQYF
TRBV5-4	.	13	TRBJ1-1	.	TGTGCGAGCAGAATAGGGTTGAACAGTGAAGCCTTCTTT	CASRIGLNSEAFF
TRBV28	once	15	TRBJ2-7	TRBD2	TGTTCCAGCAGTATACTCAAAGCGGGAGCCTACGAGCAGTACTTC	CSSSILKAGAYEQYF
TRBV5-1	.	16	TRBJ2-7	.	TGCGCCAGCAGCTCTATGACTAGTGAGCCGGGCTACGAGCAGTACTTC	CASSSMTSEPGYEQYF
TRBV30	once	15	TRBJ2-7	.	TGTGCCTCGAGGCCTCTCCGGAGGGTGGCAGGCGAGCAGTACTTC	CASRPLRRVAGEQYF
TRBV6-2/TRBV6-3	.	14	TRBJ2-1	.	TGTGCCAGCAGTAGGGACACACGAGGGTCGGAACAGTTCTTC	CASSRDTRGSEQFF
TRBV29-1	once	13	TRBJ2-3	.	TGCGGCATCCGGACGGGGGGCGGATATACGCAGTATTTT	CGIRTGGGYTQYF
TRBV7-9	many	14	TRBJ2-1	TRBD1	TGTGCCAGCAGCTCAGGGGGACGGGACAATGAGCAGTTCTTC	CASSSGGRDNEQFF
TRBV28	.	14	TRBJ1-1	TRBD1	TGTGCCATCAGGTTGACAGGGGGGACCACTGAAGCATTCTTT	CAIRLTGGTTEAFF
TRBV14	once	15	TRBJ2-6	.	TGTACCAGCAGCCAAGGCGCAGCTGGGGCCAAGGTCCTGACTTTC	CTSSQGAAGAKVLTF
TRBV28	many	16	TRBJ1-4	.	TGTGCCAGCACCTCCTTCCCTGGACCGAGCCCTGAAAAACTGTTTTTT	CASTSFPGPSPEKLFF
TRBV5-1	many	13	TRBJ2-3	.	TGCGCCAGCAGTTCAGGACGCACAGATACGCAGTATTTT	CASSSGRTDTQYF
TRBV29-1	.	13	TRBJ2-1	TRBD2	TGCCGCGTTGAGACTAGCGGGAGAAGTGAGCAGTTCTTC	CRVETSGRSEQFF
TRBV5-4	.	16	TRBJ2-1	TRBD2	TGTGCCAGTAGCTCCCAAACTAGCGGGAGGGCTCTTGAGCAGTCCTTC	CASSSQTSGRALEQSF